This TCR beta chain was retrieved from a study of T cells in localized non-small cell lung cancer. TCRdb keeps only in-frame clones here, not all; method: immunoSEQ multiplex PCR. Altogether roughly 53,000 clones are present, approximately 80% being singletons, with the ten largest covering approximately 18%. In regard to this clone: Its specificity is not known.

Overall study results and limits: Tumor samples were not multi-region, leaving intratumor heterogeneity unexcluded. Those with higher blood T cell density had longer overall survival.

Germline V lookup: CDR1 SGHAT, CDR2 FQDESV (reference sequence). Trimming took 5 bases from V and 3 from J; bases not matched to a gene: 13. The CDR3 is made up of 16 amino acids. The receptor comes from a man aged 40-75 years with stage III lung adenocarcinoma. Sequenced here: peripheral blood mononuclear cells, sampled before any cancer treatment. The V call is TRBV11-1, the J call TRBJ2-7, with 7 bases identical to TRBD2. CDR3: CASSTDGLADYYEQYF. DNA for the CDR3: TGTGCCAGCAGCACCGACGGTCTAGCGGATTACTACGAGCAGTACTTC.